This TCR beta chain was captured in a study of cytomegalovirus exposure and HLA in healthy donors. Study information: Among the 400 or so donors who were genotyped, approximately 84% fell in the genetic ancestry cluster that is associated with self-reported Caucasian donors.

Concerning this clone itself: What it binds is not known.

PCR amplification relied on 60 Vbeta primers (plus 13 Jbeta primers). The data were produced by immunoSEQ multiplex PCR, yet TCRdb's version contains in-frame clones alone and is incomplete. Found here are 150,000 to 200,000 clones, 75% of them singletons; the top ten hold about 11%. V was pared by 5 bases and J by 5 bases, with 16 bases between. Looked up from germline, CDR1 is LGHNA and CDR2 is YNFKEQ. The CDR3 length is 14 residues. General observations from the study: Accurate prediction of most subjects' HLA-A and HLA-B alleles from TCR beta sequences was reported. Previous analysis showed most TCR beta V segments were productive about 90% or about 30% of the time. CMV serostatus alone was available as immune exposure information.

The sequenced sample was PBMCs. The clonotype originates from a man aged 18 to 30 in good health and CMV-seropositive. The V gene is TRBV4-2, the J gene TRBJ2-7; a weak D match, TRBD1 (6 bases). CDR3 sequence reads: CASSDTDSGDEQYF. The DNA of the CDR3 is TGTGCCAGCAGCGACACCGATTCAGGGGACGAGCAGTACTTC.